The 7 T cell receptor beta chains below come from one sample, sequenced in a study of T-cell reconstitution after alpha-beta-depleted transplantation in children (dated by TCRdb to the mid-2010s). Library creation used PCR. The data were produced on an Illumina HiSeq 2500. TCR library preparation used molecular barcoding, with unique molecular identifiers applied to normalize quantification of the TCRbeta repertoire. TCRdb passed the public sequencing reads through fastp at Q25 and MiXCR, retaining productive beta sequences. Identical CDR3 proteins give one entry, which carries the most common genes and DNA. The sample table shows around 600,000 distinct CDR3 sequences, and approximately 15% are seen once. In total, the top ten clones hold approximately 1% of the sample. This sample comprised PBMCs from the stem cell graft donor, obtained from the stem cell graft. All receptors come from a human donor who donated a stem cell graft to a child with acute myeloid leukemia.

This clonotype appeared many times. The chain carries TRBV10-3 and TRBJ2-2; a possible D gene is TRBD1 (6 bases). The V and J ends lost 3 bases and 2 bases respectively, with 25 bases between them. The germline CDR1 and CDR2 sequences are ENHRY and SYGVKD. The CDR3 loop spans 20 amino acids. CDR3 amino acids: CAISDLPLGTLYLNTGELFF. The CDR3 region has the DNA TGTGCCATCAGTGATCTCCCACTGGGGACACTTTATTTAAACACCGGGGAGCTGTTTTTT.

Only a few counts were recorded for this clonotype. V usage is TRBV5-1 and J usage is TRBJ2-5; D unresolved. CDR1 and CDR2 (germline): SGHRS, YFSETQ. The CDR3 has 15 residues. The CDR3 reads CASNGQWPEGETQYF. Here the CDR3 DNA reads TGCGCAAGTAATGGGCAGTGGCCCGAAGGAGAGACCCAGTACTTC.

This clonotype has ten or more counts. The chain's CDR3 is CASSLGGTKPYNEQFF. CDR3 DNA: TGTGCCAGCAGTTTGGGCGGGACTAAACCCTACAATGAGCAGTTCTTC. The J gene is TRBJ2-1, the V gene TRBV12-3 or TRBV12-4, with 7 positions matching TRBD2. The CDR3 runs to 16 residues. V was clipped by 3 bases and J by 2 bases; unmatched bases: 7.

The chain recombines TRBV10-2 with TRBJ2-2; tentative D call: TRBD2 (5 bases). The CDR3 spans 14 residues. The germline CDR1 and CDR2 sequences are WSHSY and SAAADI. The V end lost 6 bases, the J end lost 8 bases, and 16 bases lay between the germline ends. The CDR3 here is CASSLSGVEGELFF. The DNA for the CDR3 is TGCGCCAGCAGCCTGTCCGGGGTGGAGGGGGAGCTGTTTTTT.

This chain connects TRBV7-2 to TRBJ1-1; D not resolved. Germline V CDR1 and CDR2: SGHTA, FQGNSA. V lost 5 bases and J 1 base, leaving 11 bases between the germline ends. The CDR3 loop spans 14 amino acids. In DNA form, the CDR3 reads TGTGCCAGCAGCCAGAGGACCCAGAACACTGAAGCTTTCTTT. As protein: CASSQRTQNTEAFF.

As to this clonotype: The junction differs from germline at one of its ends, possibly a read error. The V and J genes are TRBV29-1 and TRBJ2-7; TRBD1 agrees at 8 bases. CDR1 SQVTM and CDR2 ANQGSEA come from the germline V gene. CDR3 length equals 12 residues. The CDR3 reads CSAEQGGYEQYF. In nucleotides, the CDR3 is TGCAGCGCTGAACAGGGGGGTTACGAGCAGTACTTC.

V and J are TRBV29-1 and TRBJ2-3; either TRBD1 or TRBD2 may fit D (6 bases each). Germline V gene data show CDR1 as SQVTM and CDR2 as ANQGSEA. The CDR3 runs to 12 residues. The germline V and J ends were trimmed by 7 bases and 7 bases, with 15 bases remaining between them. CDR3 in amino acids: CSDGTGANTQYF. In DNA, the CDR3 is TGCAGCGACGGGACGGGGGCAAATACGCAGTATTTT.